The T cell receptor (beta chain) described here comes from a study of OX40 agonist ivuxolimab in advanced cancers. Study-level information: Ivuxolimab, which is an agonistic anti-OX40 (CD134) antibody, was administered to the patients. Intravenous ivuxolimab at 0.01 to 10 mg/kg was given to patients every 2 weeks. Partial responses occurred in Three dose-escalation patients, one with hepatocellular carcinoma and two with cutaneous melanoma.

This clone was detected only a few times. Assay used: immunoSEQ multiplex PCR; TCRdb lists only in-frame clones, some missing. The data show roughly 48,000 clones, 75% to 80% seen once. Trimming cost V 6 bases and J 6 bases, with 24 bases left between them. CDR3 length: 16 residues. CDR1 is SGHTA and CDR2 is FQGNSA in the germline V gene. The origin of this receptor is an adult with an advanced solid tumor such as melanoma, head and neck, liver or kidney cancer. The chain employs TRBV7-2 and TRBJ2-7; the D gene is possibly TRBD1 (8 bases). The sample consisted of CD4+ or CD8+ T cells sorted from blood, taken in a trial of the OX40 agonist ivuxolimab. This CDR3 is CASSPRLAPQGAEQYF. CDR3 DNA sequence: TGTGCCAGCAGTCCCAGACTAGCTCCCCAGGGGGCCGAGCAGTACTTC.